This T cell receptor (beta chain) was obtained from a study of T cell changes during pregnancy in multiple sclerosis (dated by TCRdb to the late 2010s). Background on the whole study: The study examined how the T cell repertoire changed over the course of pregnancy in women with multiple sclerosis.

Trimming takes 1 base from V and 2 bases from J, and the germline ends sit 8 bases apart. Inclusive of the bounding cysteine and phenylalanine, the CDR3 is 14 residues long. The kept DNA is CDR3 alone, 42 bases in frame from the first base. The germline V gene (reference sequence) provides CDR1 LNHDA and CDR2 SQIVND. Receptor libraries were prepared by the immunoSEQ multiplex PCR assay. Held by TCRdb, this immuneACCESS table contains in-frame sequences only and omits some clones. Under half of the omission traces to an unresolved V gene where checked; the cause of the rest is unknown. This sample gives over 80,000 clones in total; over 75% of them show up just once. Just over 0.75% of the sample is held by the ten biggest clonotypes. For this clone: It lacks a known antigen. No per-base quality is available; no much larger clone lies one base away.

The receptor's source is a female donor in good health, enrolled as a control in a pregnancy study. The rearrangement joined TRBV19 to TRBJ1-2, with no confident D gene call. The sequences come from peripheral blood, collected in the second trimester of pregnancy. The CDR3 region has the sequence CASSIGLKNYGYTF. In nucleotide form, the sequence is TGTGCCAGTAGTATAGGGCTTAAGAACTATGGCTACACCTTC.